The entry below describes one TCR beta chain. Its antigen is currently unknown. The record originates from a study of CD8 T cells in ankylosing spondylitis. Study-level results: Clones tied to disease were said to be significantly enriched in matched ankylosing spondylitis synovial fluid. Reactive arthritis synovial fluid and blood previously showed some of these motif variants. There was a TCR beta motif, made of eight highly homologous variants, that appeared characteristic of ankylosing spondylitis blood. The authors found the disease-linked clones to be CD8+ and relatively rare in peripheral blood.

The authors made TCR beta libraries by quantitative 5'-RACE with molecular barcodes. TCRdb fed the 5' RACE reads into MiXCR, producing one record per CDR3 protein. In the table there are about 390,000 distinct CDR3 sequences, about a fifth of which are singletons. The CDR3 consists of 14 residues. Germline lookup yields CDR1 SGHKS and CDR2 YYEKEE (reference sequence). V lost 0 bases, J lost 3 bases, and 10 bases lay in between. The rearrangement links TRBV5-5 to TRBJ2-7; D unclear. The TCR was taken from a male donor with ankylosing spondylitis. Sequencing was done on a sample of blood, either unsorted or a sorted T cell fraction (not recorded which). CDR3 sequence (DNA): TGTGCCAGCAGCTTGGCTTTGTGGAACTACGAGCAGTACTTC. Its translation is CASSLALWNYEQYF.